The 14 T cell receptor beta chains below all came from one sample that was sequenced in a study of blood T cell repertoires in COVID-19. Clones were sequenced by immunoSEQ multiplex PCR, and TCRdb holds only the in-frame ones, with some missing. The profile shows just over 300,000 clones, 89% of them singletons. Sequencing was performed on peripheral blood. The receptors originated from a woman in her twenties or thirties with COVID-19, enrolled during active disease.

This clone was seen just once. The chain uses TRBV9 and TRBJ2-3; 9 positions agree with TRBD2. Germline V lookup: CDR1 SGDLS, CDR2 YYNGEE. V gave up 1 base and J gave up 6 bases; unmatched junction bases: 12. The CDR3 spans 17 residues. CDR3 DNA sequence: TGTGCCAGCAGCGTAACGCGGGGTAGCGGGGGAGGGGATACGCAGTATTTT. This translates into CASSVTRGSGGGDTQYF.

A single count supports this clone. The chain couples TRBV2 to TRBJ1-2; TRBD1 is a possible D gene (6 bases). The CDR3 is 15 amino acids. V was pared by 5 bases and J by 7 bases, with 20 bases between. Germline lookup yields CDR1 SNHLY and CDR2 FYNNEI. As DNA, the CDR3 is TGTGCCAGCAGTCCATTTCAGGGGATCTTACGTGGCTACACCTTC. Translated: CASSPFQGILRGYTF.

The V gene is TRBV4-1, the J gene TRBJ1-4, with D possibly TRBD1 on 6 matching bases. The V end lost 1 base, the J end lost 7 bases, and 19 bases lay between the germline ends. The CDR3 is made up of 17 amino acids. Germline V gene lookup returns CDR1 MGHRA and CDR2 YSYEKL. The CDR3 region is CASSQVGSGALLEKLFF. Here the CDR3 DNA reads TGCGCCAGCAGCCAAGTGGGCTCAGGGGCCCTCCTTGAAAAACTGTTTTTT.

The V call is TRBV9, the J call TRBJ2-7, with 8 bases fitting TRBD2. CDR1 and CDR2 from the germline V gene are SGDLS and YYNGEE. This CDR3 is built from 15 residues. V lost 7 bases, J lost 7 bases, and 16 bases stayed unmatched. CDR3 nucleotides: TGTGCCAGCGCCACGGGAGGGAGCGGAATTGGAGAGCAGTACTTC. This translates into CASATGGSGIGEQYF.

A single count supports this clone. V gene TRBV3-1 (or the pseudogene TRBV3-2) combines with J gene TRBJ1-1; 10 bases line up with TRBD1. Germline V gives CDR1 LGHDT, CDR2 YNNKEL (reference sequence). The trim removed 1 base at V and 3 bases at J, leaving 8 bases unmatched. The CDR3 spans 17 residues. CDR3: CASSQGTGGPLDTEAFF. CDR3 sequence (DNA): TGTGCCAGCAGCCAAGGGACAGGGGGGCCTCTGGACACTGAAGCTTTCTTT.

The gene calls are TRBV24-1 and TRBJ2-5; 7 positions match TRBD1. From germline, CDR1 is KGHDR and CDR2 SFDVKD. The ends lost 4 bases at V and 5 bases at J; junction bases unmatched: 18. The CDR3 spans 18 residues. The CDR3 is CATSDTIGSTGVGETQYF. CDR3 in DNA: TGTGCCACCAGTGACACGATTGGAAGCACAGGGGTTGGGGAGACCCAGTACTTC.

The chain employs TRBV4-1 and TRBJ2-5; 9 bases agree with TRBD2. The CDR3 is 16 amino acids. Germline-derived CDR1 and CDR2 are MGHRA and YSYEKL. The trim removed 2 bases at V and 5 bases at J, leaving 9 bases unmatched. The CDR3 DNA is TGCGCCAGCAGCCAATCTAGCGGGGTAGACGGGGAGACCCAGTACTTC. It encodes CASSQSSGVDGETQYF.

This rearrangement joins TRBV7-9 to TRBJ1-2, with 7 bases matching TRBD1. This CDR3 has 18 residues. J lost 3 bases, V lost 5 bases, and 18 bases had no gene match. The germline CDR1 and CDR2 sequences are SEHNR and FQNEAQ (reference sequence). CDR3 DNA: TGTGCCAGCAGCACCGAAACCCTGACAGGGTTCTTGGACTATGGCTACACCTTC. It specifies CASSTETLTGFLDYGYTF.

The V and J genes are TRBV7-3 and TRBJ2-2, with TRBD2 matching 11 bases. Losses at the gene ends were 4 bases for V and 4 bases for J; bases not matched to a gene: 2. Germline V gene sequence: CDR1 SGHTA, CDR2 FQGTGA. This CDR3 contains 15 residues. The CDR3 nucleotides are TGTGCCAGCAGCTCAGGACTAGCGGGCACCGGGGAGCTGTTTTTT. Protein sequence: CASSSGLAGTGELFF. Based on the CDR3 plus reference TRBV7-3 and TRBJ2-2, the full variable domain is GAGVSQTPSNKVTEKGKYVELRCDPISGHTALYWYRQSLGQGPEFLIYFQGTGAADDSGLPNDRFFAVRPEGSVSTLKIQRTERGDSAVYLCASSSGLAGTGELFFGEGSRLTVL.

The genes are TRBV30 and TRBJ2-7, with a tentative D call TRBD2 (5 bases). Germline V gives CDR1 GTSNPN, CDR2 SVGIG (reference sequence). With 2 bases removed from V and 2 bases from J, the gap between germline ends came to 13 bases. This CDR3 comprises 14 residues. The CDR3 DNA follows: TGTGCCTGGAGTAAGGTTAGCGCGACCTACGAGCAGTACTTC. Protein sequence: CAWSKVSATYEQYF.

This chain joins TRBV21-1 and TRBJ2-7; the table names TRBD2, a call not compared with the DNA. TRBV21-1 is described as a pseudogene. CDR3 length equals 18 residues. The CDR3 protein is CASSNVAKRGARFYEQYF. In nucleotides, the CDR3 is TGTGCCAGCAGCAATGTGGCGAAGCGGGGGGCCCGATTTTACGAGCAGTACTTC.

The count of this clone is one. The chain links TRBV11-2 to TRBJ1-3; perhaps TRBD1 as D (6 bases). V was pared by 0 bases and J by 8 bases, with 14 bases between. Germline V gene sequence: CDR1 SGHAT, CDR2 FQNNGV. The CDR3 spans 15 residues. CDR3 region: CASSLDYRDRDTIYF. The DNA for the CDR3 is TGTGCCAGCAGCTTAGACTACAGGGATCGAGACACCATATATTTT.

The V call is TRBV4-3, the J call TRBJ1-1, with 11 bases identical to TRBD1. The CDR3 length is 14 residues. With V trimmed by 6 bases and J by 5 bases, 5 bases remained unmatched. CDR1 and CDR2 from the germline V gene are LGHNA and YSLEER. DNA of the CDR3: TGCGCCAGCAGGCTGGACAGGGGGCAGACTGAAGCTTTCTTT. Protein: CASRLDRGQTEAFF.

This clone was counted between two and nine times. CDR3 sequence: CASSRGSVSSGNTIYF. Written as DNA, the CDR3 is TGCGCCAGCAGCCGAGGTTCGGTCTCCTCTGGAAACACCATATATTTT. The chain carries TRBV5-1 and TRBJ1-3, with D hard to call. Per the germline V gene, CDR1 is SGHRS and CDR2 is YFSETQ. With 4 bases removed from V and 0 bases from J, the gap between germline ends came to 14 bases. The CDR3 consists of 16 residues.